These 18 T cell receptor beta chains originate from one sample sequenced in a study of control samples from healthy donors and cancer patients. TCRdb's copy holds only in-frame clones and misses some; the assay was immunoSEQ multiplex PCR. The sample carries tens of thousands of clones, 85% to 95% recorded once. Input material: PBMCs. The receptors here all came from a man aged 25 to 45 with colorectal cancer.

This chain uses TRBV5-1 with TRBJ2-1, with D possibly matching TRBD1 (7 bases). The CDR3 sequence is 15 residues long. Deletions cut 0 bases from V and 6 bases from J, with 13 bases between. Germline V gene lookup returns CDR1 SGHRS and CDR2 YFSETQ. The CDR3 loop is CASSLGQGGFNEQFF. The CDR3, as DNA: TGCGCCAGCAGCTTGGGGCAGGGGGGCTTCAATGAGCAGTTCTTC.

The chain has TRBV19 and TRBJ2-1; D ambiguous. Germline-derived CDR1 and CDR2 are LNHDA and SQIVND (reference sequence). V lost 3 bases and J 10 bases, leaving 7 bases between the germline ends. The CDR3 is made up of 11 amino acids. The CDR3 DNA follows: TGTGCCAGTAGTATGGGTCTAGAGCAGTTCTTC. Translated: CASSMGLEQFF. Together with reference TRBV19 and TRBJ2-1, the CDR3 gives the full variable domain: DGGITQSPKYLFRKEGQNVTLSCEQNLNHDAMYWYRQDPGQGLRLIYYSQIVNDFQKGDIAEGYSVSREKKESFPLTVTSAQKNPTAFYLCASSMGLEQFFGPGTRLTVL.

This sequence joins TRBV6-5 and TRBJ2-7, with a possible D match to TRBD1 (5 bases). Germline CDR1 MNHEY, CDR2 SVGAGI. The germline V and J ends were trimmed by 6 bases and 2 bases, with 11 bases remaining between them. This CDR3 is built from 13 residues. The CDR3 sequence: CASRLGQTYEQYF. CDR3 coding DNA: TGTGCCAGCAGATTGGGGCAGACCTACGAGCAGTACTTC.

Comment on this clone: A read error may account for a junction end that differs from germline. CDR3 coding DNA: TGTGCCAGTAGTTTAGAAGGGACGGTAGGCGACGCTTTCTTT. As protein: CASSLEGTVGDAFF. The V gene is TRBV19, the J gene TRBJ1-1; perhaps TRBD1 as D (5 bases). This CDR3 has 14 residues. The germline V gene has CDR1 LNHDA and CDR2 SQIVND (reference sequence).

The chain is built from TRBV19 and TRBJ1-2; a weak D match, TRBD1 (5 bases). Trimming pared 3 bases from V and 7 bases from J, leaving 15 bases between. The V gene's germline CDR1 is LNHDA and CDR2 SQIVND (reference sequence). CDR3 length: 14 residues. CDR3 DNA: TGTGCCAGTAGTATTTTAACTCTTGGGGGTGGCTACACCTTC. Translation gives CASSILTLGGGYTF.

This clone appeared once. The chain combines TRBV18 with TRBJ2-2; unclear D gene. Germline values: CDR1 KGHSH, CDR2 LQKENI. Between the trimmed V and J ends, which lost 3 bases and 0 bases, there was a span of 11 bases. The CDR3 is 16 residues long. CDR3 sequence (DNA): TGTGCCAGCTCACCGACTTTGAATTCGAACACCGGGGAGCTGTTTTTT. It encodes CASSPTLNSNTGELFF.

The chain carries TRBV27 and TRBJ2-2; D unclear. V was pared by 7 bases and J by 3 bases, with 9 bases between. Per the germline V gene, CDR1 is MNHEY and CDR2 is SMNVEV (reference sequence). CDR3 length equals 13 residues. The CDR3, as DNA: TGTGCCAGCATACGCCTTTACACCGGGGAGCTGTTTTTT. This gives the protein CASIRLYTGELFF.

The J gene is TRBJ2-7, the V gene TRBV7-8; TRBD1 aligns across 9 bases. This CDR3 comprises 17 residues. CDR1 is SGHVS, CDR2 FQNEAQ, per germline. V lost 0 bases to trimming and J lost 0 bases; unmatched junction nucleotides: 6. CDR3 DNA: TGTGCCAGCAGCTTAGCCTCCGGGACAGGGAACTCCTACGAGCAGTACTTC. This encodes CASSLASGTGNSYEQYF.

The chain joins TRBV4-3 to TRBJ1-4, with 11 bases lining up with TRBD1. Germline loops: CDR1 LGHNA, CDR2 YSLEER. The V gene end was trimmed by 4 bases and the J gene end by 7 bases; junction bases not matched to a gene: 11. The length of the CDR3 is 17 residues. The CDR3 sequence: CASSLGTGGKTGEKLFF. The DNA of the CDR3 is TGCGCCAGCAGCCTCGGGACAGGGGGGAAGACGGGTGAAAAACTGTTTTTT.

The chain uses TRBV19 and TRBJ2-7, with 7 nucleotides matching TRBD1. CDR1 is LNHDA and CDR2 is SQIVND in the germline V gene (reference sequence). The ends lost 9 bases at V and 0 bases at J; junction bases unmatched: 2. This CDR3 comprises 12 residues. Written as DNA, the CDR3 is TGTGCCAGCACAGGGGACTCCTACGAGCAGTACTTC. This sequence encodes CASTGDSYEQYF.

The gene calls are TRBV3-1 (or the pseudogene TRBV3-2) and TRBJ1-6; 7 bases agree with TRBD1. The length of the CDR3 is 16 residues. Trimming cost V 0 bases and J 9 bases; bases outside gene matches: 8. Germline loops: CDR1 LGHDT, CDR2 YNNKEL (reference sequence). The CDR3 DNA is TGTGCCAGCAGCCAAGACCGACAGGGATTGGGTTCACCCCTCCACTTT. This codes for CASSQDRQGLGSPLHF.

The CDR3 is CASSSKGSEQFF. DNA of the CDR3: TGTGCCAGCAGCTCTAAGGGTAGTGAGCAGTTCTTC. The chain has TRBV5-6 and TRBJ2-1, with D hard to call. Germline V CDR1 and CDR2: SGHDT, YYEEEE. The V end lost 3 bases, the J end lost 9 bases, and 10 bases lay between the germline ends. The CDR3 extends over 12 amino acids.

The chain couples TRBV7-2 to TRBJ2-3; D not resolved. V lost 4 bases and J lost 5, with 10 bases in between. This CDR3 has 13 amino acids. From germline, CDR1 is SGHTA and CDR2 FQGNSA. CDR3 sequence (DNA): TGTGCCAGCAGCTCCAAGTGGGGAGATACGCAGTATTTT. It is translated as CASSSKWGDTQYF.

The rearrangement joins TRBV4-1 to TRBJ2-7; possibly TRBD2 for D (7 bases). Germline CDR1 is MGHRA and CDR2 is YSYEKL. V was trimmed by 4 bases and J by 6 bases, leaving 19 bases between them. CDR3 length: 15 residues. The CDR3 nucleotides read TGCGCCAGCAGCCTCACCTGGGGGGGGCAGAGCGAGCAGTACTTC. Amino acids: CASSLTWGGQSEQYF.

The chain has TRBV6-5 and TRBJ2-6; D unresolved. In germline, CDR1 is MNHEY, CDR2 SVGAGI. Deletions cut 10 bases from V and 0 bases from J, with 10 bases between. The CDR3 is 14 residues long. In DNA form, the CDR3 reads TGTGCCACCTCCCGCAGCTCTGGGGCCAACGTCCTGACTTTC. This encodes CATSRSSGANVLTF.

In this sample, this clone turned up a few times. The rearrangement uses TRBV5-8 and TRBJ2-2, with 13 bases lining up with TRBD2. The length of the CDR3 is 18 residues. CDR1 is SGHTS, CDR2 YDEGEE, per germline. The V gene end was trimmed by 3 bases and the J gene end by 1 base; junction bases not matched to a gene: 6. CDR3 DNA sequence: TGTGCCAGCAGCTCCCGAAGACTAGCGGGGGGGAACACCGGGGAGCTGTTTTTT. Its translation is CASSSRRLAGGNTGELFF.

CDR3 protein: CASSIKISTGQQPQHF. Written as DNA, the CDR3 is TGTGCCAGTAGTATAAAAATTTCGACAGGGCAGCAGCCCCAGCATTTT. The chain uses TRBV19 and TRBJ1-5; 7 bases line up with TRBD1. Looked up from germline, CDR1 is LNHDA and CDR2 is SQIVND (reference sequence). Trimming cost V 2 bases and J 7 bases; bases outside gene matches: 11. This CDR3 is built from 16 residues.

The rearrangement uses TRBV5-6 and TRBJ1-2, with D possibly TRBD1 on 5 matching bases. Germline CDR1 reads SGHDT; CDR2 reads YYEEEE. Trimming took off 2 bases at V and 1 base at J, with 9 bases between the two ends. This CDR3 has 14 residues. The CDR3 spells CASSLGAINYGYTF. CDR3 in DNA: TGTGCCAGCAGCTTAGGGGCAATTAACTATGGCTACACCTTC.